This T cell receptor beta chain was observed in a study of post-analysis software for immune sequencing data. The study's findings and limits: F measure showed strong co-clustering of same-batch samples. Five TRBV segments, including TRBV5-6, TRBV5-1 and TRBV20-1, were more frequent in patients than controls. People with multiple sclerosis had a significantly lower normalized Chao1 diversity than controls did.

The authors incorporated unique molecular identifiers into the TCR beta cDNA libraries. One entry per CDR3 protein results from TCRdb running MiXCR on the PCR reads. The table shows roughly 620,000 distinct CDR3 sequences, with roughly two fifths occurring only once. As regards this clonotype: The antigen is unknown.

The CDR3 has 14 residues. The germline CDR1 and CDR2 sequences are SGHDT and YYEEEE. Trimming shortened V by 4 bases and J by 1 base, and 8 bases separated the two germline ends. Sequencing was performed on blood. The genes are TRBV5-6 and TRBJ2-2; D perhaps matches TRBD2 (5 bases). This TCR was sampled from a girl aged 10-17 years with multiple sclerosis. CDR3 sequence (DNA): TGTGCCAGCAGCAGCGGACGGAACACCGGGGAGCTGTTTTTT. Protein product: CASSSGRNTGELFF.